The 2 T cell receptor beta chains below all came from one sample that was sequenced in a study of shared T cell receptors in the human thymus. Assay: immunoSEQ multiplex PCR; the TCRdb copy retains only in-frame clones and omits some. The sample carries about 660,000 clones, 70% to 90% recorded once. This sample also belongs to another study, concerning human thymus T cells.

The specimen was thymocytes. Source of these receptors: a boy under two years old with a congenital heart defect.

V gene TRBV5-8 combines with J gene TRBJ1-2; D is perhaps TRBD1 (5 bases). Germline V gives CDR1 SGHTS, CDR2 YDEGEE. The V and J ends lost 1 base and 6 bases respectively, with 22 bases between them. The CDR3 is 17 amino acids. The CDR3 sequence is CASSLTGSRGSGDGYTF. As DNA, the CDR3 is TGTGCCAGCAGCTTGACTGGGAGTCGGGGGAGCGGCGATGGCTACACCTTC.

This chain connects TRBV6-1 to TRBJ2-3; D remains ambiguous. CDR3 length: 16 residues. The germline V gene encodes CDR1 MNHNS and CDR2 SASEGT. The V gene lost 1 base and the J gene lost 2 bases, with 13 bases spanning the gap. For the CDR3, the DNA is TGTGCCAGCAGTGAAGGGGCGTGGGCGTACACAGATACGCAGTATTTT. Protein product: CASSEGAWAYTDTQYF.